Listed below are T cell receptor beta chains from one sample, sequenced in a study of blood T cell repertoires in COVID-19. Using immunoSEQ multiplex PCR, the repertoire was profiled, and TCRdb retains in-frame clones only, with some absent. Here the sample spans 330,000 or so clones, approximately 84% being singletons. The source material was PBMCs or T cells enriched from blood (not recorded which). These receptors were obtained from a woman aged 30 to 39 who had recovered from COVID-19. The CDR3 runs from the conserved cysteine through the conserved F or W. The order of the fields is D gene, J gene, V gene, clone size, CDR3 length, CDR3 DNA, CDR3 protein. D genes are given only for firm matches. Clone size is stated in some rows and not others, as once, few, many or a class when expanded.

D: .; J: TRBJ2-3; V: TRBV7-8; size: once; length: 13; DNA: TGTGCCAGCATCAGGGACTTCACAGATACGCAGTATTTT; CDR3: CASIRDFTDTQYF
D: .; J: TRBJ1-1; V: TRBV7-9; size: .; length: 14; DNA: TGTGCCAGCAGCTTAAGTCAGGTGGGCACTGAAGCTTTCTTT; CDR3: CASSLSQVGTEAFF
D: TRBD1; J: TRBJ1-5; V: TRBV15; size: .; length: 17; DNA: TGTGCCACCAGCACGGCGGGACAGATAGGCCTTCAACAGCCCCAGCATTTT; CDR3: CATSTAGQIGLQQPQHF
D: .; J: TRBJ1-1; V: TRBV5-1; size: .; length: 13; DNA: TGCGCCAGCAGCTTACAGGGCGACACTGAAGCTTTCTTT; CDR3: CASSLQGDTEAFF
D: TRBD1; J: TRBJ1-3; V: TRBV15; size: .; length: 15; DNA: TGTGCCACCAGACGGGGACAGTCGGGAGGAAACACCATATATTTT; CDR3: CATRRGQSGGNTIYF
D: TRBD1; J: TRBJ1-3; V: TRBV5-6; size: .; length: 13; DNA: TGTGCCAGCAGCATTCTGACAGGGCTTGCCATATATTTT; CDR3: CASSILTGLAIYF
D: .; J: TRBJ1-4; V: TRBV6-5; size: .; length: 14; DNA: TGTGCCAGCAGCAGCCGGGTGGCTAATGAAAAACTGTTTTTT; CDR3: CASSSRVANEKLFF
D: TRBD2; J: TRBJ2-7; V: TRBV7-9; size: .; length: 14; DNA: TGTGCCAGCAGCTGGACGACTAGCGGGAGCGAGCAGTACTTC; CDR3: CASSWTTSGSEQYF
D: TRBD2; J: TRBJ2-5; V: TRBV19; size: .; length: 14; DNA: TGTGCCAGTAGTGGGACTAGCGGGCAAGAGACCCAGTACTTC; CDR3: CASSGTSGQETQYF
D: .; J: TRBJ2-1; V: TRBV19; size: .; length: 16; DNA: TGTGCCAGTAGTCCCCGGGACACTAGCTCCTACAATGAGCAGTTCTTC; CDR3: CASSPRDTSSYNEQFF
D: .; J: TRBJ1-6; V: TRBV18; size: .; length: 14; DNA: TGTGCCAGCTCATTCGGGACACAGAATTCACCCCTCCACTTT; CDR3: CASSFGTQNSPLHF
D: .; J: TRBJ2-1; V: TRBV2; size: .; length: 16; DNA: TGTGCCAGCAGTGAATCGGGAGATTCCTCCTACAATGAGCAGTTCTTC; CDR3: CASSESGDSSYNEQFF
D: .; J: TRBJ2-5; V: TRBV5-6; size: .; length: 14; DNA: TGTGCCAGCAGCTTTCGCAGGTACCAAGAGACCCAGTACTTC; CDR3: CASSFRRYQETQYF
D: TRBD1; J: TRBJ2-2; V: TRBV7-2; size: few; length: 15; DNA: TGTGCCAGCAGCCCCGACAGGGATCGCATCGGGGAGCTGTTTTTT; CDR3: CASSPDRDRIGELFF
D: .; J: TRBJ2-7; V: TRBV7-9; size: few; length: 16; DNA: TGTGCCAGCAGCCCATGGGGCGCCAGGGGAAATTACGAGCAGTACTTC; CDR3: CASSPWGARGNYEQYF
D: .; J: TRBJ2-1; V: TRBV28; size: .; length: 15; DNA: TGTGCCAGCAGGAGGGCATCCGCGGGGCACAATGAGCAGTTCTTC; CDR3: CASRRASAGHNEQFF
D: TRBD1; J: TRBJ1-2; V: TRBV9; size: .; length: 16; DNA: TGTGCCAGCAGCGCGACGTCCCGGGACAGGCTAGTGGGCTACACCTTC; CDR3: CASSATSRDRLVGYTF
D: .; J: TRBJ2-7; V: TRBV27; size: .; length: 17; DNA: TGTGCCAGCAGGGGTGCTCGGGGGCGGGAGAACTCCTACGAGCAGTACTTC; CDR3: CASRGARGRENSYEQYF
D: TRBD1; J: TRBJ1-5; V: TRBV11-2; size: .; length: 15; DNA: TGTGCCAGCAGCTGGGGACAGGGCAACAATCAGCCCCAGCATTTT; CDR3: CASSWGQGNNQPQHF
D: TRBD1; J: TRBJ1-2; V: TRBV24-1; size: once; length: 13; DNA: TGTGCCACCAGTGATCAGACAGGGGTCGGCTACACCTTC; CDR3: CATSDQTGVGYTF
D: .; J: TRBJ2-1; V: TRBV27; size: .; length: 11; DNA: TGTGCCAGCAGCCAGGGCCATGAGCAGTTCTTC; CDR3: CASSQGHEQFF
D: TRBD1; J: TRBJ1-2; V: TRBV15; size: once; length: 15; DNA: TGTGCCACCAGCAGAGGGACAGGGGGGAACTATGGCTACACCTTC; CDR3: CATSRGTGGNYGYTF
D: .; J: TRBJ1-1; V: TRBV14; size: once; length: 14; DNA: TGTGCCAGCAGCCAAGACAGGGTGAACACTGAAGCTTTCTTT; CDR3: CASSQDRVNTEAFF
D: TRBD1; J: TRBJ1-2; V: TRBV15; size: once; length: 14; DNA: TGTGCCACCTTCGGGACAGGGTTAAACTATGGCTACACCTTC; CDR3: CATFGTGLNYGYTF
D: .; J: TRBJ2-6; V: TRBV7-2; size: once; length: 17; DNA: TGTGCCAGCAGCTTAATTGCCAGGGGCTCTGGGGCCAACGTCCTGACTTTC; CDR3: CASSLIARGSGANVLTF
D: .; J: TRBJ2-7; V: TRBV27; size: .; length: 14; DNA: TGTGCCAGCAGGAGCCGGGACACGCCTTACGAGCAGTACTTC; CDR3: CASRSRDTPYEQYF
D: TRBD2; J: TRBJ2-1; V: TRBV10-3; size: .; length: 16; DNA: TGTGCCATCTCCCCGGACAGGGGACTAGCGGGGGATGAGCAGTTCTTC; CDR3: CAISPDRGLAGDEQFF
D: TRBD1; J: TRBJ2-1; V: TRBV5-1; size: .; length: 14; DNA: TGCGCCAGCAGCTACGGACAGGGGGCGAATGAGCAGTTCTTC; CDR3: CASSYGQGANEQFF
D: .; J: TRBJ1-6; V: TRBV23-1; size: once; length: 19; DNA: TGCGCCAGCAGTCCCCGAGGGACGGACGGGAGCTCCTATAATTCACCCCTCCACTTT; CDR3: CASSPRGTDGSSYNSPLHF
D: TRBD1; J: TRBJ2-5; V: TRBV18; size: .; length: 15; DNA: TGTGCCAGCTCCCTGAACGGGGGACAGGGAGAGACCCAGTACTTC; CDR3: CASSLNGGQGETQYF
D: TRBD1; J: TRBJ1-2; V: TRBV13; size: few; length: 18; DNA: TGTGCCAGCAGCTACGCCGGGACAGGGGGTTCCCCTAGCTATGGCTACACCTTC; CDR3: CASSYAGTGGSPSYGYTF
D: TRBD2; J: TRBJ2-1; V: TRBV11-2; size: .; length: 15; DNA: TGTGCCAGCAGAATAGCGGGAGGGCCTTACAATGAGCAGTTCTTC; CDR3: CASRIAGGPYNEQFF
D: TRBD1; J: TRBJ2-1; V: TRBV2; size: .; length: 16; DNA: TGTGCCAGCAGGGAGATAGGGGACAGGGCGAACAATGAGCAGTTCTTC; CDR3: CASREIGDRANNEQFF
D: .; J: TRBJ1-4; V: TRBV28; size: .; length: 16; DNA: TGTGCCAGCAGTTTATCTGGAGGAACGACTAATGAAAAACTGTTTTTT; CDR3: CASSLSGGTTNEKLFF
D: TRBD2; J: TRBJ2-1; V: TRBV2; size: .; length: 15; DNA: TGTGCCAGCAGTGAAGGGGGACTAGCGGGAGTTTCTCCGTTCTTC; CDR3: CASSEGGLAGVSPFF
D: TRBD1; J: TRBJ1-2; V: TRBV5-1; size: .; length: 13; DNA: TGCGCCAGCAGCCCCGGACAGGCGATGGGCTACACCTTC; CDR3: CASSPGQAMGYTF
D: .; J: TRBJ1-5; V: TRBV7-9; size: .; length: 14; DNA: TGTGCCAGCAGCCCCGGACAGACAAATCAGCCCCAGCATTTT; CDR3: CASSPGQTNQPQHF
D: TRBD1; J: TRBJ1-5; V: TRBV6-5; size: .; length: 13; DNA: TGTGCCAGCAGCGACAGGGCCTATCAGCCCCAGCATTTT; CDR3: CASSDRAYQPQHF
D: .; J: TRBJ2-7; V: TRBV13; size: .; length: 15; DNA: TGTGCCAGCAGCCGCCGGCACGACGGCACTAAAGAGCAGTACTTC; CDR3: CASSRRHDGTKEQYF
D: TRBD2; J: TRBJ2-3; V: TRBV5-8; size: .; length: 15; DNA: TGTGCCAGCAGCTTAAGGCGGGAGATGGCAGATACGCAGTATTTT; CDR3: CASSLRREMADTQYF
D: TRBD2; J: TRBJ2-7; V: TRBV7-9; size: .; length: 16; DNA: TGTGCCAGCACCTCGGCTAGCGGGAGGATTCACTACGAGCAGTACTTC; CDR3: CASTSASGRIHYEQYF
D: TRBD1; J: TRBJ1-1; V: TRBV14; size: .; length: 14; DNA: TGTGCCAGCAGCCTGGGACAGATGAACACTGAAGCTTTCTTT; CDR3: CASSLGQMNTEAFF
D: .; J: TRBJ2-7; V: TRBV5-6; size: .; length: 11; DNA: TGTGCCAGCAGCTTGGCCGGCGAGCAGTACTTC; CDR3: CASSLAGEQYF
D: .; J: TRBJ2-2; V: TRBV24-1; size: once; length: 13; DNA: TGTGCCACCAGTAACAGGTACACCGGGGAGCTGTTTTTT; CDR3: CATSNRYTGELFF
D: .; J: TRBJ2-7; V: TRBV5-6; size: .; length: 14; DNA: TGTGCCAGCAGCTTACGGGTGAGCTCCTACGAGCAGTACTTC; CDR3: CASSLRVSSYEQYF